The source of this TCR beta chain is a study of cytomegalovirus exposure and HLA in healthy donors. Whole-study context: From donors who were HLA-typed, an early data release held around 80 million unique TCRs.

Germline V CDR1 and CDR2: MNHNY, SVGAGI (reference sequence). The CDR3 has 16 amino acids. The V and J ends lost 6 bases and 8 bases respectively, with 23 bases between them. Study findings and constraints: When presence/absence was analysed, sequencing depth was taken to be roughly uniform across donors. A later analysis linked a missense variant in DCLRE1C to the trimming of TCR beta V and J genes.

Concerning this clone: Its antigen is still unknown.

The PCR employed 60 Vbeta primers together with 13 Jbeta primers. TCRdb keeps only in-frame clones here, not all; method: immunoSEQ multiplex PCR. The table has about 180,000 clones, around four fifths seen once. The clonotype was recovered from a man aged 30 to 45 in good health and CMV-seronegative. The rearrangement uses TRBV6-6 and TRBJ1-3; D is perhaps TRBD1 (6 bases). Sequencing was done on a sample of PBMCs. The chain's CDR3 is CASSPGGSGGGYTIYF. The CDR3 bases are TGTGCCAGCAGCCCCGGGGGGTCGGGGGGCGGTTACACCATATATTTT.